This TCR beta chain was profiled in a study of cytomegalovirus exposure and HLA in healthy donors. Study-level findings and limits: Presence/absence comparisons presumed near-even sequencing depth among donors.

This clone was seen a few times. Its antigen is as yet unknown. Trimming removed 0 bases at V and 4 bases at J, with 10 bases between. In germline, CDR1 is SGDLS, CDR2 YYNGEE. The CDR3 runs 14 residues. Primers: 60 Vbeta forward and 13 Jbeta reverse. The method was immunoSEQ multiplex PCR; TCRdb's version includes in-frame clones alone and lacks a portion of them. The sample carries 100,000 to 150,000 clones, more than 75% recorded once. Sequencing was carried out using PBMCs. The rearrangement links TRBV9 to TRBJ1-2; a possible D gene is TRBD1 (6 bases). The source of this sequence is a man aged 18 to 30 in good health and CMV-seronegative. The CDR3 protein is CASSVEGDLYGYTF. The CDR3 DNA sequence: TGTGCCAGCAGCGTAGAGGGGGATCTCTATGGCTACACCTTC.